This entry describes one T cell receptor beta chain. This entry belongs to a study of cytomegalovirus exposure and HLA in healthy donors. V dropped 3 bases and J dropped 0 bases, with 5 bases sitting between them. The CDR3 consists of 13 residues. The germline V gene has CDR1 LNHDA and CDR2 SQIVND (reference sequence). Use of 60 Vbeta and 13 Jbeta primers characterized the PCR. The method was immunoSEQ multiplex PCR; TCRdb's version includes in-frame clones alone and lacks a portion of them. The table lists under 150,000 clones, over 75% of them singletons, with approximately 2.7% in the top ten. The chain joins TRBV19 to TRBJ1-1; no clear D. This clonotype originated in a woman between 18 and 29 years old in good health and CMV-seronegative. Sequenced sample: PBMCs. As DNA, the CDR3 is TGTGCCAGTAGTATGTCCGTGAACACTGAAGCTTTCTTT. Translated, it gives CASSMSVNTEAFF.